One sample yielded the 14 T cell receptor beta chains listed below, sequenced in a study of blood T cell repertoires in COVID-19. Profiling relied on immunoSEQ multiplex PCR, and the TCRdb table lists in-frame clones only, not all of them. The sample comprises 100,000 to 120,000 clones, around 90% of which are singletons, and less than 2.5% rests with the top ten. Sample: peripheral blood. The receptor set was obtained from a human donor in a cohort sampled during active COVID-19.

This chain links TRBV19 with TRBJ2-7, with D possibly TRBD1 on 6 matching bases. The V end was cut by 2 bases, the J end by 3 bases, with 17 bases between. This CDR3 comprises 16 residues. Per the germline V gene, CDR1 is LNHDA and CDR2 is SQIVND (reference sequence). For the CDR3, the DNA is TGTGCCAGTAGTATAATTGGAACTCTCAGGGGCTACGAGCAGTACTTC. Amino acid sequence: CASSIIGTLRGYEQYF.

The V call is TRBV3-1 (or the pseudogene TRBV3-2), the J call TRBJ2-5; TRBD2 matches at 7 bases. V shed 0 bases, J shed 4 bases, and the junction held 2 bases outside the gene matches. This CDR3 contains 14 residues. Germline CDR1 reads LGHDT; CDR2 reads YNNKEL (reference sequence). The CDR3 is CASSQEGGIETQYF. CDR3 DNA: TGTGCCAGCAGCCAAGAGGGGGGGATAGAGACCCAGTACTTC.

The CDR3 nucleotides are TGCGCCAGCAGTGGCCCCGGTAACACCATATATTTT. This codes for CASSGPGNTIYF. The chain joins TRBV10-1 to TRBJ1-3, with D hard to call. The V end was cut by 4 bases, the J end by 7 bases, with 8 bases between. Germline CDR1 WNHNN, CDR2 SYGVQD (reference sequence). The CDR3 contains 12 residues.

The chain couples TRBV4-1 to TRBJ2-1, with 9 bases fitting TRBD2. This CDR3 spans 17 amino acids. The germline CDR1 and CDR2 sequences are MGHRA and YSYEKL. Trimming took 0 bases from V and 10 from J; bases not matched to a gene: 13. The CDR3 protein is CASSQERHSGGAPEQFF. The CDR3 DNA is TGCGCCAGCAGCCAAGAGCGGCATAGCGGGGGCGCCCCGGAGCAGTTCTTC.

V usage is TRBV19 and J usage is TRBJ2-3; the match to TRBD1 covers 7 bases. Germline CDR1 reads LNHDA; CDR2 reads SQIVND (reference sequence). The CDR3 runs to 14 residues. With 3 bases clipped from V and 6 bases from J, the junction kept 6 bases outside the gene matches. CDR3 nucleotides: TGTGCCAGTAGTATCCGAGGGGGCCCTGATACGCAGTATTTT. The encoded protein is CASSIRGGPDTQYF.

A remark on this clone: This CDR3 is also generated by other DNA sequences in the sample. This chain links TRBV11-3 with TRBJ2-1; TRBD2 matches at 8 bases. The CDR3 is 15 amino acids. Germline values: CDR1 SGHNT, CDR2 YENEEA. V shed 3 bases and J 0 bases; nucleotides not matched to a gene: 1. CDR3 bases: TGTGCCAGCAGCTTCAGCGGGAGCTCCTACAATGAGCAGTTCTTC. Translating it yields CASSFSGSSYNEQFF.

The V and J genes are TRBV28 and TRBJ1-1; D is undetermined. Trimming left V 4 bases short and J 4 bases short, with 7 bases between. The CDR3 totals 12 residues. Germline V lookup: CDR1 MDHEN, CDR2 SYDVKM. The CDR3 nucleotides are TGTGCCAGCAGTTCTATTTCCACTGAAGCTTTCTTT. Translating gives CASSSISTEAFF.

This clone was counted a few times. V usage is TRBV7-2 and J usage is TRBJ1-1; 8 positions agree with TRBD1. J was trimmed by 0 bases and V by 2 bases; bases with no gene match: 5. This CDR3 comprises 16 residues. CDR1 and CDR2 from the germline V gene are SGHTA and FQGNSA. The CDR3 nucleotides are TGTGCCAGCAGCTTACGAATGGGACAGGTGAACACTGAAGCTTTCTTT. Translated: CASSLRMGQVNTEAFF.

The V call is TRBV24-1, the J call TRBJ2-6, with D possibly matching TRBD1 (5 bases). CDR3 size: 17 residues. Deletions cut 3 bases from V and 3 bases from J, with 14 bases between. Germline CDR1 and CDR2: KGHDR and SFDVKD. CDR3 sequence reads: CATSDGSGAGGANVLTF. In nucleotides, the CDR3 is TGTGCCACCAGTGATGGGTCTGGGGCCGGTGGGGCCAACGTCCTGACTTTC.

V is TRBV28 and J is TRBJ1-5; TRBD1 aligns across 8 bases. The length of the CDR3 is 16 residues. The trim removed 8 bases at V and 3 bases at J, leaving 12 bases unmatched. Germline V lookup: CDR1 MDHEN, CDR2 SYDVKM. The CDR3 reads CASLESGTGVNQPQHF. The CDR3 DNA sequence: TGTGCCAGCCTTGAGTCCGGGACAGGAGTCAATCAGCCCCAGCATTTT.

The rearrangement links TRBV7-3 to TRBJ2-2; the D is unclear. V was trimmed by 6 bases and J by 6 bases, leaving 11 bases between them. Germline V gene lookup returns CDR1 SGHTA and CDR2 FQGTGA. The CDR3 is 13 residues long. CDR3 in amino acids: CASSPSGPGELFF. The CDR3 DNA reads TGTGCCAGCAGTCCCAGTGGTCCCGGGGAGCTGTTTTTT. The full variable domain, its missing parts supplied by reference TRBV7-3 and TRBJ2-2, is GAGVSQTPSNKVTEKGKYVELRCDPISGHTALYWYRQSLGQGPEFLIYFQGTGAADDSGLPNDRFFAVRPEGSVSTLKIQRTERGDSAVYLCASSPSGPGELFFGEGSRLTVL.

The chain links TRBV20-1 to TRBJ1-2; 8 bases match TRBD1. The CDR3 is made up of 14 amino acids. V shed 3 bases, J shed 5 bases, and the junction held 8 bases outside the gene matches. From germline, CDR1 is DFQATT and CDR2 SNEGSKA (reference sequence). The CDR3 loop reads CSASTGQGSYGYTF. The CDR3 nucleotides are TGCAGTGCTAGTACCGGACAGGGTTCTTATGGCTACACCTTC.

V gene TRBV2 combines with J gene TRBJ1-3; D perhaps matches TRBD1 (5 bases). V gave up 3 bases and J gave up 0 bases, with 12 bases separating them. CDR1 is SNHLY and CDR2 is FYNNEI in the germline V gene. The CDR3 spans 16 residues. This CDR3 reads CASSDRGVTSGNTIYF. Written as DNA, the CDR3 is TGTGCCAGCAGTGACCGGGGGGTGACCTCTGGAAACACCATATATTTT.

The chain couples TRBV7-9 to TRBJ2-1, with TRBD2 matching over 9 bases. CDR3 length: 16 amino acids. Germline trimming cut 1 base from V and 8 bases from J; bases unmatched to any gene: 9. Looked up from germline, CDR1 is SEHNR and CDR2 is FQNEAQ (reference sequence). CDR3 sequence: CASSLDVSGGLDEQFF. CDR3 DNA: TGTGCCAGCAGCTTAGATGTTAGCGGGGGCTTGGATGAGCAGTTCTTC.